Listed below are T cell receptor beta chains from one sample, sequenced in a study of cytomegalovirus exposure and HLA in healthy donors. The protocol was immunoSEQ multiplex PCR, while the TCRdb copy is restricted to in-frame clones and leaves out a portion. The profile shows about 200,000 clones, roughly 86% of them singletons. Sequencing was done on a sample of PBMCs. The receptors shown here come from a man in his forties in good health and CMV-seropositive. Both conserved end residues are part of each CDR3.

V gene,CDR3 protein
TRBV6-1,CASSVTGNTEAFF
TRBV7-9,CASSLVGRGRRYNEQFF
TRBV4-3,CASSQGGTGSEKLFF
TRBV2,CASTPTVLSNQPQHF
TRBV7-3,CASSPGLAGVDEQFF
TRBV6-5,CASSPGLGLGEQYF
TRBV6-5,CASSSVDAAGELFF
TRBV7-7,CASSRSTGGQETQYF
TRBV6-1,CASSDTFSLGQPQHF
TRBV20-1,CSAARSYEQYF
TRBV7-9,CASSFPSEKLFF
TRBV30,CAWSVYRAPQPQHF
TRBV6-5,CASSYGTSGSPYEQYF
TRBV7-9,CASSLVRQRPGDGYTF
TRBV5-4,CASSLDRRGGYTF
TRBV6-5,CASSYGRGQETQYF
TRBV6-1,CASSEARTAAPDTQYF
TRBV27,CASSVVQGHQPQHF
TRBV18,CASSPRSTTGRADYGYTF
TRBV29-1,CSVEADFDEQFF
TRBV6-5,CASNTYNSPLHF
TRBV6-1,CASSGPRDRGYEQFF
TRBV10-3,CAISSISTVDEQYF
TRBV5-1,CASSGGTARETQYF
TRBV27,CASSLLVGAGQPQHF
TRBV6-6,CASSYRGRETQYF
TRBV5-4,CASSLAVQGPYEQYF
TRBV5-4,CASSLPGQGNIQYF
TRBV19,CASSFPGQVNTEAFF
TRBV7-9,CASSGSGTGSIATNEKLFF
TRBV27,CASSPQGAATEAFF
TRBV19,CASSIAVGGRRGYEQYF
TRBV5-1,CASSPVGDYGYTF
TRBV5-4,CASSLGGDRVYEQYF
TRBV15,CATSRVDSYEQYF
TRBV11-3,CASSLDPDRVGEKLFF
TRBV5-1,CASSLGLAGAPSQETQYF
TRBV7-6,CASGASGDTTQYF
TRBV5-6,CASSLLTGGLTDTQYF
TRBV19,CASSMGRGYEQYF
TRBV4-1,CASSRGSLDRTYGYTF
TRBV5-4,CASSLESHDEQFF
TRBV6-5,CASSYESQGGTQYF
TRBV5-4,CASSLDYSGANVLTF
TRBV23-1,CANSSGGQTSTDTQYF
TRBV5-4,CASSLFQGVGITYEQYF
TRBV28,CASSKSGTSGWTSYEQYF
TRBV14,CASSQDGKRSLGRETQYF
TRBV7-9,CASSPPLSSYNEQFF
TRBV19,CASSILYSGSGELFF
TRBV5-4,CASTNNPAGQGGYTF
TRBV5-1,CASSLGVYRESTEAFF
TRBV5-4,CASSPGQDQYEQYF
TRBV5-1,CASSMAGGYTEAFF
TRBV6-1,CASSVQLGGGTDTQYF
TRBV11-3,CASSLGAGPSYEQYF
TRBV4-2,CASSPGTSGFYEQYF
TRBV6-5,CASSTTGANTEAFF
TRBV5-1,CASSFRAGAQETQYF
TRBV13,CASSLGNTINEQFF